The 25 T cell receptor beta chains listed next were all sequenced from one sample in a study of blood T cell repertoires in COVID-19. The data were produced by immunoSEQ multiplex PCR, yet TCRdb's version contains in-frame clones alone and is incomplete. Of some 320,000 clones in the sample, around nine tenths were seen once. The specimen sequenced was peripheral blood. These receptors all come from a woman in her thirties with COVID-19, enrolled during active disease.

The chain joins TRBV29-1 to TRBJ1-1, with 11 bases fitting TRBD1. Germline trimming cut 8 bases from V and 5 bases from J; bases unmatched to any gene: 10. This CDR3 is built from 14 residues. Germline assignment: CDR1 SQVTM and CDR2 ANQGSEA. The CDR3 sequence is CSSTGQGATTEAFF. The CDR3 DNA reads TGCAGCAGCACAGGACAGGGGGCGACGACTGAAGCTTTCTTT.

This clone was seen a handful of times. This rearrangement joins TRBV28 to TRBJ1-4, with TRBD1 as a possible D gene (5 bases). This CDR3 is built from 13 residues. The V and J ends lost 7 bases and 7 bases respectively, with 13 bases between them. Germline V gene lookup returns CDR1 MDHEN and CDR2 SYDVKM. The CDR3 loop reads CASIFGGGEKLFF. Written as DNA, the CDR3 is TGTGCCAGCATTTTCGGGGGTGGTGAAAAACTGTTTTTT.

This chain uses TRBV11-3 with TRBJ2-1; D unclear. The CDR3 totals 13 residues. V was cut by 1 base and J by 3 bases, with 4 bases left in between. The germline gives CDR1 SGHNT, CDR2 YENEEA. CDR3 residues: CASSLVRYNEQFF. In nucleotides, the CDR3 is TGTGCCAGCAGCTTAGTCCGCTACAATGAGCAGTTCTTC. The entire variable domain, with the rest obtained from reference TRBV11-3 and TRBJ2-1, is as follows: EAGVVQSPRYKIIEKKQPVAFWCNPISGHNTLYWYLQNLGQGPELLIRYENEEAVDDSQLPKDRFSAERLKGVDSTLKIQPAELGDSAVYLCASSLVRYNEQFFGPGTRLTVL.

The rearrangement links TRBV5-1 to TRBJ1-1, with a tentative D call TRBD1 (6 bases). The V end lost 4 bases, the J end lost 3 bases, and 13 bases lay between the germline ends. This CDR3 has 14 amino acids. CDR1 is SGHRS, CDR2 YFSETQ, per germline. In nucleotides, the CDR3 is TGCGCCAGCAGCAGCACAGGGAGGGACACTGAAGCTTTCTTT. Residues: CASSSTGRDTEAFF.

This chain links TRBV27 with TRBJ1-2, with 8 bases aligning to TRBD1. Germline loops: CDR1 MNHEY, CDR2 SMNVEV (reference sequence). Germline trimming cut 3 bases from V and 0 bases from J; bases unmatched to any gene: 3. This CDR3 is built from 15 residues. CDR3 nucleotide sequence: TGTGCCAGCAGTTTCCGGGACAGGCCTAACTATGGCTACACCTTC. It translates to CASSFRDRPNYGYTF.

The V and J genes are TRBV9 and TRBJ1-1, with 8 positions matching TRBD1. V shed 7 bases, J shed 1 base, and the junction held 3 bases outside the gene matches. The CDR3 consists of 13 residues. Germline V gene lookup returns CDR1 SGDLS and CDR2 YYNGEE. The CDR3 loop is CASLGQENTEAFF. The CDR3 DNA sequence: TGTGCCAGCTTGGGACAGGAGAACACTGAAGCTTTCTTT.

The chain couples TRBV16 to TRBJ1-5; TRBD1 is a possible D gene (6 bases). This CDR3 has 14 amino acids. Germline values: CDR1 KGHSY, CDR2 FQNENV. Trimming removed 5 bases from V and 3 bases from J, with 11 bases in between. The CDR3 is CASSARGANQPQHF. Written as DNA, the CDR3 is TGTGCCAGCAGCGCGCGGGGGGCCAATCAGCCCCAGCATTTT.

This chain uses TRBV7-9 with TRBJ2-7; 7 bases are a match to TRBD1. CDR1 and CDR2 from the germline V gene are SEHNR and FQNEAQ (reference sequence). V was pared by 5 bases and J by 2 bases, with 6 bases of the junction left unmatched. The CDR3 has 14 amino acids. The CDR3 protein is CASSPPGTAYEQYF. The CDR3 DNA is TGTGCCAGCAGCCCTCCCGGGACAGCCTACGAGCAGTACTTC.

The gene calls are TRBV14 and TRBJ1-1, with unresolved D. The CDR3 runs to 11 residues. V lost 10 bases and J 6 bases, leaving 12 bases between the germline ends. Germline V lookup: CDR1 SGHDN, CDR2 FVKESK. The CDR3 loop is CATKAQPEAFF. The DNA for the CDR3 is TGTGCCACTAAAGCCCAACCTGAAGCTTTCTTT.

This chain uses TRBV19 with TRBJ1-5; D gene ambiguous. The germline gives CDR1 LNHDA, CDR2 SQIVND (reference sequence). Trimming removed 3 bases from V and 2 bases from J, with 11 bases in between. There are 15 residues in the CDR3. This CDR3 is CASSIGSEGNQPQHF. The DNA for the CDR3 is TGTGCCAGTAGTATCGGGAGCGAAGGCAATCAGCCCCAGCATTTT.

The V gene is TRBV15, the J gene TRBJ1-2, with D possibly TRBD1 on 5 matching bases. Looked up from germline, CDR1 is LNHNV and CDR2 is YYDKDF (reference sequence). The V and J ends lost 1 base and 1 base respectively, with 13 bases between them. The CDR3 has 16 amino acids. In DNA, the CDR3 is TGTGCCACCAGCAGAGGGACACTAAGACGTAACTATGGCTACACCTTC. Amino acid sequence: CATSRGTLRRNYGYTF.

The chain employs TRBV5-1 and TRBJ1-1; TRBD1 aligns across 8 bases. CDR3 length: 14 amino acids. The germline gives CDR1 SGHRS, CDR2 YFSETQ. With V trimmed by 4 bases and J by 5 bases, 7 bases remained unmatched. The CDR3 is CASSPQGVGTEAFF. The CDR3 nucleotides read TGCGCCAGCAGCCCACAGGGGGTAGGTACTGAAGCTTTCTTT.

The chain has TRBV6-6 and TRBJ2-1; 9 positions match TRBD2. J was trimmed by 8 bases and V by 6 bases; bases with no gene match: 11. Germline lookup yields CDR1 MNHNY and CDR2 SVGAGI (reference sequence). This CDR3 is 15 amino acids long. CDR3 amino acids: CASRPGTSRSHEQFF. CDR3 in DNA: TGTGCCAGCAGACCCGGGACTAGCCGTTCCCATGAGCAGTTCTTC.

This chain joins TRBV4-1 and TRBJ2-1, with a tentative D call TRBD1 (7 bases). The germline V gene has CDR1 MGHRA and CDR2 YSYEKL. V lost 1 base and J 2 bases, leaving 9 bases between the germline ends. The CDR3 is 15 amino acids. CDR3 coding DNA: TGCGCCAGCAGCCAAGTCAGGGGGGCCTACAATGAGCAGTTCTTC. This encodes CASSQVRGAYNEQFF.

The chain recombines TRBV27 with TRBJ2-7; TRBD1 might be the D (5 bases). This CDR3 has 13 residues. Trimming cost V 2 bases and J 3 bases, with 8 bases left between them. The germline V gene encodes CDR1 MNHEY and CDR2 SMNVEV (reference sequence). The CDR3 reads CASSLRGNYEQYF. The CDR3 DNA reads TGTGCCAGCAGTTTAAGGGGAAACTACGAGCAGTACTTC.

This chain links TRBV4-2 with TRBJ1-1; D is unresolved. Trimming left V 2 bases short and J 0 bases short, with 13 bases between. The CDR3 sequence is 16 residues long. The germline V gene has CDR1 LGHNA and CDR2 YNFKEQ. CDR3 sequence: CASSQRGGSVNTEAFF. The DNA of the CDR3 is TGTGCCAGCAGCCAACGGGGAGGGTCGGTGAACACTGAAGCTTTCTTT.

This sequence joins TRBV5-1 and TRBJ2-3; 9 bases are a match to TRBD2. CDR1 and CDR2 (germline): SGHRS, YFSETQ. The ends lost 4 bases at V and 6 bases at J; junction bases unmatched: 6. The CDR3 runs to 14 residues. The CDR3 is CASSQERGVDTQYF. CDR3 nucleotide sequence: TGCGCCAGCAGCCAAGAGCGGGGGGTGGATACGCAGTATTTT.

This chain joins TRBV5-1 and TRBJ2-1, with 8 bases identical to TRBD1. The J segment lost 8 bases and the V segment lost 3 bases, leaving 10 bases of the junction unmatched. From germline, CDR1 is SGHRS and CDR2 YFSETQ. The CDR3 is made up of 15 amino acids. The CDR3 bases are TGCGCCAGCAGCTCTCGACAGGGGCTTGAGGATGAGCAGTTCTTC. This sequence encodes CASSSRQGLEDEQFF.

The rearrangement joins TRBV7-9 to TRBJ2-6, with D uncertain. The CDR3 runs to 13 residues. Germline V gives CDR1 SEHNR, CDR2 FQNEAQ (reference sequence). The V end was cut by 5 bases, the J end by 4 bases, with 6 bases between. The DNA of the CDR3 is TGTGCCAGCAGCCCACAGGGGGCCAACGTCCTGACTTTC. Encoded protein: CASSPQGANVLTF. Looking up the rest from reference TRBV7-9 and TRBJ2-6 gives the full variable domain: DTGVSQNPRHKITKRGQNVTFRCDPISEHNRLYWYRQTLGQGPEFLTYFQNEAQLEKSRLLSDRFSAERPKGSFSTLEIQRTEQGDSAMYLCASSPQGANVLTFGAGSRLTVL.

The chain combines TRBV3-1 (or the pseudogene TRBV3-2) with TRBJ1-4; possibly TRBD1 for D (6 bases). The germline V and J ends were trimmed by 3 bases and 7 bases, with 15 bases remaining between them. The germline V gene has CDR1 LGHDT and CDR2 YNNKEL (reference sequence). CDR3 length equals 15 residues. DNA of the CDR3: TGTGCCAGCAGCCAGGGGACAATAATAGTTGAAAAACTGTTTTTT. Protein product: CASSQGTIIVEKLFF.

The CDR3 DNA sequence: TGCGCCAGCCGCCTCGAGACGGGTTGGTCGGACGAGCAGTACTTC. This codes for CASRLETGWSDEQYF. This chain uses TRBV5-1 with TRBJ2-7, with D uncertain. The CDR3 has 15 amino acids. Germline V gene lookup returns CDR1 SGHRS and CDR2 YFSETQ. V was clipped by 7 bases and J by 5 bases, with 22 bases between them.

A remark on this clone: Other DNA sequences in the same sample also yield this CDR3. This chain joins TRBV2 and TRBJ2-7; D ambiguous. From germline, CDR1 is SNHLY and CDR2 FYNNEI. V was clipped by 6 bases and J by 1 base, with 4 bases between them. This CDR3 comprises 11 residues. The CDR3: CASSRSYEQYF. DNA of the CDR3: TGTGCCAGCAGCAGATCCTACGAGCAGTACTTC. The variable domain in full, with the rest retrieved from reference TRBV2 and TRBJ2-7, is EPEVTQTPSHQVTQMGQEVILRCVPISNHLYFYWYRQILGQKVEFLVSFYNNEISEKSEIFDDQFSVERPDGSNFTLKIRSTKLEDSAMYFCASSRSYEQYFGPGTRLTVT.

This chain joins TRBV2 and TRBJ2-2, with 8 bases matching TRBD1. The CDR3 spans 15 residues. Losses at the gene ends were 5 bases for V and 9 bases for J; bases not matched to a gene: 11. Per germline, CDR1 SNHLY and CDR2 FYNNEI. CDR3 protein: CASSYTDREDRELFF. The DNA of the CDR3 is TGTGCCAGCAGTTATACGGACAGGGAGGACCGGGAGCTGTTTTTT. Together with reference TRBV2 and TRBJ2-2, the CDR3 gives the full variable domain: EPEVTQTPSHQVTQMGQEVILRCVPISNHLYFYWYRQILGQKVEFLVSFYNNEISEKSEIFDDQFSVERPDGSNFTLKIRSTKLEDSAMYFCASSYTDREDRELFFGEGSRLTVL.

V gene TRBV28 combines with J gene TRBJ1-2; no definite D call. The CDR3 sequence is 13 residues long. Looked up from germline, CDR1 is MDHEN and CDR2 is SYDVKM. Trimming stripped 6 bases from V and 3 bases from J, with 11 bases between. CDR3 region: CASSRRGYYGYTF. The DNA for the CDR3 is TGTGCCAGCAGCCGACGGGGATACTATGGCTACACCTTC.

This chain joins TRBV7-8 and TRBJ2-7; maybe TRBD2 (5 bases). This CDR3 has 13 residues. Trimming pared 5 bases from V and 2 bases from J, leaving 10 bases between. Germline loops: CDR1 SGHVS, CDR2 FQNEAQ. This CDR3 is CASSPPSTYEQYF. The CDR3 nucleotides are TGTGCCAGCAGCCCACCTAGCACCTACGAGCAGTACTTC.